Listed here is a single TCR beta chain. The antigen remains unidentified. A sample-barcoded 5' primer and a J-beta primer mix were used in a second PCR of roughly 7 to 11 cycles. A tag from a template-switch adaptor with 12 random nucleotides marked each cDNA molecule. TCRdb itself ran the 5' RACE reads through MiXCR, one entry per CDR3 protein. The table includes roughly 1.5 million distinct CDR3 sequences, approximately 39% detected once. The sample belongs to a study of blood T cells in healthy people across ages. Study context: Capture via template switching afforded approximately one barcoded beta molecule per two T cells. Overall study results and limits: Possibly, changes in expanded clonotypes were confounded because donor CMV status was unknown.

From germline, CDR1 is LNHDA and CDR2 SQIVND (reference sequence). Trimming removed 6 bases from V and 5 bases from J, with 14 bases in between. The CDR3 totals 14 residues. The receptor was isolated from a woman aged 18 to 35 in good health. V gene TRBV19 combines with J gene TRBJ1-5; D not certain. Sequenced: blood. As DNA, the CDR3 is TGTGCCAGTAGCTCGCGGCGGCTAGATCAGCCCCAGCATTTT. Protein sequence: CASSSRRLDQPQHF.